Listed here is a single T cell receptor (beta chain). Its antigen is undetermined. CDR1 MDHEN and CDR2 SYDVKM come from the germline V gene. The germline V and J ends were trimmed by 7 bases and 5 bases, with 5 bases remaining between them. This CDR3 has 11 residues. This specimen belongs to a study of shared clonotypes between healthy human individuals. General study points: Few donors restricted represented genetic and exposure-history diversity.

The sequenced material, unsorted PBMC DNA, was run on ten immunoSEQ deep assay plates. Original methodology: Filtering differed since immunoSEQ provided only junctions, with no quality scores. Sequenced by immunoSEQ multiplex PCR; TCRdb stores in-frame clones only, minus some. V and J calls plus clone size are reproduced from that table; the DNA served to infer D and trimming. In the table there are 500,000 to 650,000 clones, roughly four fifths of which are singletons. Extraction of genomic DNA in unsorted samples used approximately 96 million PBMCs. Sequenced input: PBMCs. This sequence originates from a woman aged 40 to 55 in good health. Some clones in this sample may be carry-over from other donors' samples. The genes are TRBV28 and TRBJ1-4; D unclear. The CDR3 coding sequence is TGTGCCAGCAATTCAAATGAAAAACTGTTTTTT. The encoded protein is CASNSNEKLFF.